One and the same sample provided the 10 T cell receptor beta chains below, sequenced in a study of identical twins. One entry per CDR3 protein, called by TCRdb with MiXCR from the 5' RACE reads. The sample shows hundreds of thousands of distinct CDR3 sequences, approximately 9% of them seen only once. These same records also appear under a second study, on yellow fever vaccine responses in identical twins.

The sample consisted of PBMCs. These TCRs come from a woman aged 18 to 35 in good health.

V is TRBV5-6 and J is TRBJ1-5; TRBD1 agrees at 9 bases. Germline V gene sequence: CDR1 SGHDT, CDR2 YYEEEE. CDR3 size: 16 residues. V gave up 3 bases and J gave up 4 bases; unmatched junction bases: 8. The CDR3 nucleotides read TGTGCCAGCAGCTCCCGGGACAGGGAAATAAATCAGCCCCAGCATTTT. It codes for CASSSRDREINQPQHF. Variable domain in full (rest from reference TRBV5-6 and TRBJ1-5): DAGVTQSPTHLIKTRGQQVTLRCSPKSGHDTVSWYQQALGQGPQFIFQYYEEEERQRGNFPDRFSGHQFPNYSSELNVNALLLGDSALYLCASSSRDREINQPQHFGDGTRLSIL.

This clonotype was seen a few times. V is TRBV15 and J is TRBJ2-7; D is unclear. Germline CDR1 LNHNV, CDR2 YYDKDF (reference sequence). The CDR3 is 15 residues long. The V gene lost 0 bases and the J gene lost 7 bases, with 16 bases spanning the gap. This chain's CDR3 is CATSRDPQPLGEQYF. CDR3 nucleotides: TGTGCCACCAGCAGAGACCCCCAACCTCTCGGAGAGCAGTACTTC. The full variable domain, completed using reference TRBV15 and TRBJ2-7, is DAMVIQNPRYQVTQFGKPVTLSCSQTLNHNVMYWYQQKSSQAPKLLFHYYDKDFNNEADTPDNFQSRRPNTSFCFLDIRSPGLGDTAMYLCATSRDPQPLGEQYFGPGTRLTVT.

This clonotype was counted at least ten times. V and J are TRBV24-1 and TRBJ2-1; maybe TRBD2 (6 bases). The CDR3 sequence is 13 residues long. Germline values: CDR1 KGHDR, CDR2 SFDVKD. Trimming cost V 10 bases and J 2 bases, with 11 bases left between them. CDR3 bases: TGTGCCACTGGGGAGGCCCCCTACAATGAGCAGTTCTTC. Translating it yields CATGEAPYNEQFF.

This clonotype was found many times. The chain carries TRBV15 and TRBJ2-3, with 7 bases fitting TRBD1. V was clipped by 3 bases and J by 0 bases; unmatched bases: 12. The germline V gene has CDR1 LNHNV and CDR2 YYDKDF (reference sequence). This CDR3 is 18 amino acids long. CDR3 sequence reads: CATSRKRDSRTSTDTQYF. CDR3 nucleotide sequence: TGTGCCACCAGCAGGAAGAGGGACAGCCGAACTAGCACAGATACGCAGTATTTT.

The V and J genes are TRBV7-8 and TRBJ2-3; 7 bases line up with TRBD1. The J segment lost 2 bases and the V segment lost 2 bases, leaving 7 bases of the junction unmatched. Germline values: CDR1 SGHVS, CDR2 FQNEAQ. The CDR3 runs to 16 residues. The DNA for the CDR3 is TGTGCCAGCAGCTTACTAAGGGACAGACCCACAGATACGCAGTATTTT. Amino acids: CASSLLRDRPTDTQYF.

This chain links TRBV7-9 with TRBJ2-7, with D perhaps matching TRBD2 (6 bases). The CDR3 length is 13 residues. V lost 8 bases and J lost 2, with 13 bases in between. CDR1 is SEHNR, CDR2 FQNEAQ, per germline (reference sequence). The CDR3 loop reads CASVGGTPYEQYF. CDR3 nucleotides: TGTGCCAGCGTGGGCGGGACGCCCTACGAGCAGTACTTC.

This clonotype occurred many times. This chain uses TRBV7-9 with TRBJ2-3; TRBD1 is a possible D gene (5 bases). Germline assignment: CDR1 SEHNR and CDR2 FQNEAQ (reference sequence). This CDR3 comprises 14 residues. Between the trimmed V and J ends, which lost 5 bases and 4 bases, there was a span of 13 bases. CDR3 protein: CASSHMLGPDTQYF. CDR3 DNA: TGTGCCAGCAGCCACATGCTGGGGCCAGATACGCAGTATTTT.

This clonotype was seen a handful of times. V is TRBV20-1 and J is TRBJ2-7; D not certain. This CDR3 has 13 residues. The V and J ends lost 3 bases and 4 bases respectively, with 13 bases between them. Germline V gene data show CDR1 as DFQATT and CDR2 as SNEGSKA (reference sequence). The CDR3 DNA reads as TGCAGTGCTAGTACCCTAGGATATTACGAGCAGTACTTC. It codes for CSASTLGYYEQYF.

This clonotype has at least ten counts. The rearrangement joins TRBV6-1 to TRBJ2-7; 7 positions match TRBD1. This CDR3 is built from 14 residues. Trimming cost V 6 bases and J 2 bases; bases outside gene matches: 7. Germline-derived CDR1 and CDR2 are MNHNS and SASEGT. The CDR3 loop is CASSQDRLAYEQYF. In nucleotides, the CDR3 is TGTGCCAGCAGCCAGGACAGGCTAGCCTACGAGCAGTACTTC.

The chain recombines TRBV28 with TRBJ1-1; weak D call: TRBD1 (6 bases). With 5 bases removed from V and 0 bases from J, the gap between germline ends came to 13 bases. CDR1 is MDHEN and CDR2 is SYDVKM in the germline V gene. This CDR3 comprises 15 residues. The CDR3 nucleotides read TGTGCCAGCAGTGGGGGCAGGGAAATGAACACTGAAGCTTTCTTT. Translated: CASSGGREMNTEAFF. The full variable domain, in which reference TRBV28 and TRBJ1-1 provide the parts outside the CDR3, is DVKVTQSSRYLVKRTGEKVFLECVQDMDHENMFWYRQDPGLGLRLIYFSYDVKMKEKGDIPEGYSVSREKKERFSLILESASTNQTSMYLCASSGGREMNTEAFFGQGTRLTVV.